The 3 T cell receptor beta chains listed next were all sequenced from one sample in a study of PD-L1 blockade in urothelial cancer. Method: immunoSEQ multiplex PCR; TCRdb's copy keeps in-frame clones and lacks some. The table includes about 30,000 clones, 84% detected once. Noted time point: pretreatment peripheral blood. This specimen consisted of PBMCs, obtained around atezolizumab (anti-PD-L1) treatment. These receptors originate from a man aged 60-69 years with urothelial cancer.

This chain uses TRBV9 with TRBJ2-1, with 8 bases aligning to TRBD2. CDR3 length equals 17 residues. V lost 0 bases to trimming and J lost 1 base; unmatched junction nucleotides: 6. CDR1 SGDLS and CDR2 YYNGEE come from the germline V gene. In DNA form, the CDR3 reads TGTGCCAGCAGCGTAGAGCTCGGGACTAGTTCCTACAATGAGCAGTTCTTC. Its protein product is CASSVELGTSSYNEQFF.

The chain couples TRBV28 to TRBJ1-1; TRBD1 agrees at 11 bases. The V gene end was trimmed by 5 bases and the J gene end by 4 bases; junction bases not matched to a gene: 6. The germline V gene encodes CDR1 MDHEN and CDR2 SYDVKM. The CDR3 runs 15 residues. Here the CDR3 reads CASSPPGTGGTEAFF. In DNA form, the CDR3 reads TGTGCCAGCAGTCCCCCCGGGACAGGGGGCACTGAAGCTTTCTTT.

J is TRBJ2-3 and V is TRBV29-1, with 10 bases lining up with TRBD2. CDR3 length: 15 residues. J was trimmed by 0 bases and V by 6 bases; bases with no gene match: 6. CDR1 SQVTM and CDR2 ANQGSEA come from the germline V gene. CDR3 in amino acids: CSVLGLAVSTDTQYF. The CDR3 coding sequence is TGCAGCGTCCTTGGACTAGCGGTTAGCACAGATACGCAGTATTTT.